This T cell receptor (beta chain) is from a study of T cell responses to AZD1222 COVID-19 vaccine. Germline V gene lookup returns CDR1 MNHEY and CDR2 SVGEGT. This CDR3 has 14 amino acids. Trimming removed 6 bases at V and 1 base at J, with 13 bases between. Generated by immunoSEQ multiplex PCR, the TCRdb table keeps only in-frame clones and is missing some. The sample has about 140,000 clones, 91% seen once. Sequences were derived from peripheral blood, sampled on day 0 of AZD1222 vaccination. The sequence was collected from an adult in good health. The rearrangement joins TRBV6-2 or TRBV6-3 to TRBJ2-7; a possible D gene is TRBD2 (6 bases). This CDR3 reads CASSTPGRSYEQYF. In DNA form, the CDR3 reads TGTGCCAGCAGCACCCCCGGGAGATCCTACGAGCAGTACTTC.